This T cell receptor (beta chain) derives from a study of neurological immune-mediated disorders. Study overall: Of the multiple sclerosis patients, 34 in total, roughly 30 were relapsing-remitting and 3 were secondary progressive. Study findings and constraints: The phylogenetic placement of 18 of 34 multiple sclerosis patients' repertoires in one related-CDR3 cluster constitutes a possible signature. With the multiple sclerosis repertoire cluster, none of the clinical or MRI features showed an association.

The cDNA came from 5'RACE, which used 10-nucleotide random UMIs. Using its own MiXCR run on the 5' RACE reads, TCRdb lists one record per CDR3 protein. The sample comprises about 66,000 distinct CDR3 sequences, about 3.4% of which are singletons, and approximately 3.5% rests with the top ten. CDR3 size: 15 residues. V shed 1 base, J shed 6 bases, and the junction held 8 bases outside the gene matches. CDR1 and CDR2 from the germline V gene are SGHTA and FQGNSA. This clonotype was seen repeatedly, ten times or more. As yet, its antigen is unknown. The sequence was collected from a man aged 40-55 years with multiple sclerosis. This sequence joins TRBV7-2 and TRBJ2-7; 8 bases align to TRBD2. The sample comprised PBMCs. The CDR3 loop reads CASSLVWRGAVEQYF. CDR3 nucleotide sequence: TGTGCCAGCAGCTTAGTATGGCGGGGGGCGGTCGAGCAGTACTTC. Looking up the rest from reference TRBV7-2 and TRBJ2-7 gives the full variable domain: GAGVSQSPSNKVTEKGKDVELRCDPISGHTALYWYRQSLGQGLEFLIYFQGNSAPDKSGLPSDRFSAERTGGSVSTLTIQRTQQEDSAVYLCASSLVWRGAVEQYFGPGTRLTVT.